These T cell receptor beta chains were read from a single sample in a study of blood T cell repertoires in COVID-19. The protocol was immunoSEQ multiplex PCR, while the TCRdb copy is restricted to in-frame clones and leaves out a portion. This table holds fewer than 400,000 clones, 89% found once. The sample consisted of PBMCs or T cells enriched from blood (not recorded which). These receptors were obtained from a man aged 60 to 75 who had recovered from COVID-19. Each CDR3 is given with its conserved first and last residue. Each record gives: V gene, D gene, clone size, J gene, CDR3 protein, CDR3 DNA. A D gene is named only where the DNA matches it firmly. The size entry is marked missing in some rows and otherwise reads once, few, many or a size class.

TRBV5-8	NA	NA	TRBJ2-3	CASSKGLSTDTQYF	TGTGCCAGCAGTAAGGGACTTTCCACAGATACGCAGTATTTT
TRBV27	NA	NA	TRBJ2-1	CASSLGGRDEQFF	TGTGCCAGCTCCTTGGGCGGGCGGGATGAGCAGTTCTTC
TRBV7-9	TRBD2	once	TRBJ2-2	CASSLGAGDTGELFF	TGTGCCAGCAGCTTAGGAGCGGGAGACACCGGGGAGCTGTTTTTT
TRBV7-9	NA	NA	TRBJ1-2	CASSLWEGLNYGYTF	TGTGCCAGCAGCTTATGGGAGGGGCTCAACTATGGCTACACCTTC
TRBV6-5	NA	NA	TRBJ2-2	CASSYWQTNTGELFF	TGTGCCAGCAGTTACTGGCAGACTAACACCGGGGAGCTGTTTTTT
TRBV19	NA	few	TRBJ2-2	CASIKGPRGTGELFF	TGTGCCAGTATTAAAGGGCCCCGAGGGACCGGGGAGCTGTTTTTT
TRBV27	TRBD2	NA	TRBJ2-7	CASSGLAGAPYEQYF	TGTGCCAGCAGTGGACTAGCGGGGGCCCCCTACGAGCAGTACTTC
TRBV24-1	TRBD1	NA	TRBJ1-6	CATSDSKTGQGVSPLHF	TGTGCCACCAGTGATTCTAAAACCGGACAGGGGGTTTCACCCCTCCACTTT
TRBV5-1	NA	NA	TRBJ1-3	CASSLSPDSANTIYF	TGCGCCAGCAGCTTGTCCCCGGATTCAGCGAACACCATATATTTT
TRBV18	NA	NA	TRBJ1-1	CASSPRLLSGGHRGAEAFF	TGTGCCAGCTCACCACGTCTCTTGAGCGGGGGTCATAGAGGGGCTGAAGCTTTCTTT
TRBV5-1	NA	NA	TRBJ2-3	CASSLGASTDTQYF	TGCGCCAGCAGCTTGGGGGCGAGCACAGATACGCAGTATTTT
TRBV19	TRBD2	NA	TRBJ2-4	CASSIPSSGSPILAKNIQYF	TGTGCCAGTAGTATCCCGTCTAGCGGGAGTCCTATCTTAGCCAAAAACATTCAGTACTTC
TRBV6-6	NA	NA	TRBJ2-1	CASSPRTVYNEQFF	TGTGCCAGCAGTCCCCGGACAGTTTACAATGAGCAGTTCTTC
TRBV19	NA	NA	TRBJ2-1	CASRQESSFHNEQFF	TGTGCCAGTAGACAGGAAAGTAGCTTCCACAATGAGCAGTTCTTC
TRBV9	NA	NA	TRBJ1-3	CASQAGPERDTIYF	TGTGCCAGCCAAGCGGGACCCGAAAGGGACACCATATATTTT
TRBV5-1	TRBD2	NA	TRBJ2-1	CASSEPAGGGEQFF	TGCGCCAGCAGCGAGCCGGCGGGGGGGGGTGAGCAGTTCTTC
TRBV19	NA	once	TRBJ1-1	CASRQVGSIPEAFF	TGTGCCAGTAGACAGGTTGGGTCGATCCCTGAAGCTTTCTTT
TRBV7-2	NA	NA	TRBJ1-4	CASSWMGTTTNEKLFF	TGTGCCAGCAGCTGGATGGGGACAACAACTAATGAAAAACTGTTTTTT
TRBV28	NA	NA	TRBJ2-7	CASSIEGEQYF	TGTGCCAGCAGCATAGAGGGCGAGCAGTACTTC
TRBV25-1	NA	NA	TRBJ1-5	CASSEWASNQPQHF	TGTGCCAGCAGTGAATGGGCAAGCAATCAGCCCCAGCATTTT
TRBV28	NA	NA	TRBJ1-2	CASTKLGQGLRYGYTF	TGTGCCAGCACCAAATTAGGGCAGGGGTTAAGATATGGCTACACCTTC
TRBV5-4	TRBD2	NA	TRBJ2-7	CASSLVGPGTSGSSYEQYF	TGTGCCAGCAGCTTGGTGGGCCCCGGGACTAGCGGGAGCTCCTACGAGCAGTACTTC
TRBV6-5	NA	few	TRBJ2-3	CASSYEHSTDTQYF	TGTGCCAGCAGTTACGAGCATAGCACAGATACGCAGTATTTT
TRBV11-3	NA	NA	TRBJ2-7	CASSLQGTSYEQYF	TGTGCCAGCAGCTTACAGGGAACCTCCTACGAGCAGTACTTC
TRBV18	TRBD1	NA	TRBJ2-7	CASSPGTDYEQYF	TGTGCCAGCTCACCAGGGACAGACTACGAGCAGTACTTC
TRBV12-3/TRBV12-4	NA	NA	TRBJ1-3	CASTWASRNTIYF	TGTGCCAGCACCTGGGCCAGCAGAAACACCATATATTTT
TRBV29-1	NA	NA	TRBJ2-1	CSVGRARDYEQFF	TGCAGCGTGGGTAGGGCCAGGGACTATGAGCAGTTCTTC
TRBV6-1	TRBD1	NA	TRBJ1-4	CASSWTGAGEKLFF	TGTGCCAGCAGTTGGACAGGGGCTGGCGAAAAACTGTTTTTT
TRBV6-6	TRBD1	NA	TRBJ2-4	CASSPRQGESENIQYF	TGTGCCAGCAGCCCCCGACAGGGTGAGAGTGAAAACATTCAGTACTTC
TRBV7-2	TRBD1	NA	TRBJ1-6	CASSLSGGDSPLHF	TGTGCCAGCAGCCTGTCAGGGGGAGATTCACCCCTCCACTTT
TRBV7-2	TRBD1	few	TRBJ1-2	CASSLSGQEAYGYTF	TGTGCCAGCAGCCTAAGTGGACAGGAGGCCTATGGCTACACCTTC
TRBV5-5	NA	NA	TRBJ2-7	CASSSGTFNYEQYF	TGTGCCAGCAGTTCCGGGACTTTTAACTACGAGCAGTACTTC
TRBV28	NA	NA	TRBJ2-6	CASQVPGSSGANVLTF	TGTGCCAGCCAGGTTCCCGGAAGCTCTGGGGCCAACGTCCTGACTTTC
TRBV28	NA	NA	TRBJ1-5	CASIRQVNQPQHF	TGTGCCAGCATCAGACAGGTCAATCAGCCCCAGCATTTT